This T cell receptor (beta chain) was profiled in a study of T cell changes during pregnancy in multiple sclerosis. Generated by immunoSEQ multiplex PCR, the TCRdb table keeps only in-frame clones and is missing some. The table has roughly 37,000 clones, 91% seen once. The CDR3 contains 13 residues. Germline V lookup: CDR1 KGHSH, CDR2 LQKENI. Between the trimmed V and J ends, which lost 2 bases and 1 base, there was a span of 5 bases. The sequence was collected from a female donor in good health, enrolled as a control in a pregnancy study. The rearrangement links TRBV18 to TRBJ1-1; D ambiguous. Sequences were derived from CD4+ T cells from peripheral blood mononuclear cells, sampled in the second trimester of pregnancy. The CDR3 DNA sequence: TGTGCCAGCTCACCAACTGGGAACACTGAAGCTTTCTTT. Its translation is CASSPTGNTEAFF.